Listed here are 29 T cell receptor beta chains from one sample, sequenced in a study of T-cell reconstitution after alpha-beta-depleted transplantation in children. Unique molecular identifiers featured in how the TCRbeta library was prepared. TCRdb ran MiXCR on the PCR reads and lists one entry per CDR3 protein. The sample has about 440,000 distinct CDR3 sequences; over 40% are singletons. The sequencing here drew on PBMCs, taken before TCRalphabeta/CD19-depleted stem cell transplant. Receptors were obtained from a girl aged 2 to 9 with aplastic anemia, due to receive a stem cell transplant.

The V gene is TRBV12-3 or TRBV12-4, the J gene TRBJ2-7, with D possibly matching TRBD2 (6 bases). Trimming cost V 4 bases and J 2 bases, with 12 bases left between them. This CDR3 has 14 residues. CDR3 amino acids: CASSSRRGAYEQYF. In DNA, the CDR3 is TGTGCCAGCAGTTCCCGGAGGGGAGCCTACGAGCAGTACTTC.

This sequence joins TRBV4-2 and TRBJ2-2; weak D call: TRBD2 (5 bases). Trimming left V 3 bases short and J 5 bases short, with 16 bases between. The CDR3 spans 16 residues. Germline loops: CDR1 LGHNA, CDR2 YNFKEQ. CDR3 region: CASSHAGISDTGELFF. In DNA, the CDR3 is TGTGCCAGCAGCCACGCCGGGATTAGCGATACCGGGGAGCTGTTTTTT.

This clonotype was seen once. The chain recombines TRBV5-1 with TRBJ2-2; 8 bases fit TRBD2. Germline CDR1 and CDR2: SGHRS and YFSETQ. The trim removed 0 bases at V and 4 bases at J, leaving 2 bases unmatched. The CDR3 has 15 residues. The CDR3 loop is CASSLGGLATGELFF. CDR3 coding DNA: TGCGCCAGCAGCTTGGGAGGACTAGCCACCGGGGAGCTGTTTTTT.

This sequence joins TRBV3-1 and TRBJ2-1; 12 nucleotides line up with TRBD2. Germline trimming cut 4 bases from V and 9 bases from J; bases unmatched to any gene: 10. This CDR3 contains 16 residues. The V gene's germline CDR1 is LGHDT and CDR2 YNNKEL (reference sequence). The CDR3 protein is CASSPRLAGERGEQFF. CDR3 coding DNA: TGTGCCAGCAGCCCGCGACTAGCGGGAGAGCGGGGTGAGCAGTTCTTC.

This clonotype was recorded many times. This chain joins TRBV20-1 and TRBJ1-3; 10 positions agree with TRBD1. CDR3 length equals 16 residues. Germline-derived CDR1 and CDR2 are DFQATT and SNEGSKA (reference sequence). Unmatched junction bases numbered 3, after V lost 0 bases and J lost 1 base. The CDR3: CSARDGTGASGNTIYF. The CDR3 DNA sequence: TGCAGTGCTAGAGATGGGACAGGGGCGTCTGGAAACACCATATATTTT.

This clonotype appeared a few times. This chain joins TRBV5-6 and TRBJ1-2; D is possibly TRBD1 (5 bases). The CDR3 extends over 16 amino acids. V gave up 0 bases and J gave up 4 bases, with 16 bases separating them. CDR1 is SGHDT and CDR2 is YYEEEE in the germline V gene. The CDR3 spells CASSLVRGRMAYGYTF. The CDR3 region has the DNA TGTGCCAGCAGCTTGGTGCGGGGCAGGATGGCCTATGGCTACACCTTC. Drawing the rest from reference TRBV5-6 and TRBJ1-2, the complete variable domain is DAGVTQSPTHLIKTRGQQVTLRCSPKSGHDTVSWYQQALGQGPQFIFQYYEEEERQRGNFPDRFSGHQFPNYSSELNVNALLLGDSALYLCASSLVRGRMAYGYTFGSGTRLTVV.

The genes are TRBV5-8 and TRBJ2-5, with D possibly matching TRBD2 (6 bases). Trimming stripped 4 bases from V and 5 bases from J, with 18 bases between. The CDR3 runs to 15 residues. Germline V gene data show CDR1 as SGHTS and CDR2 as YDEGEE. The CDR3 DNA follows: TGTGCCAGCAGCCCGAAACGACTAGTGTGGGAGACCCAGTACTTC. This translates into CASSPKRLVWETQYF.

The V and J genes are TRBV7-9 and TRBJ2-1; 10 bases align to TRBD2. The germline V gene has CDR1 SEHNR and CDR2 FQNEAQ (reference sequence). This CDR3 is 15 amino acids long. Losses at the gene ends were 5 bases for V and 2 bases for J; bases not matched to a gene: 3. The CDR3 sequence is CASSPAGGAYNEQFF. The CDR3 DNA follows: TGTGCCAGCAGCCCAGCGGGAGGGGCCTACAATGAGCAGTTCTTC.

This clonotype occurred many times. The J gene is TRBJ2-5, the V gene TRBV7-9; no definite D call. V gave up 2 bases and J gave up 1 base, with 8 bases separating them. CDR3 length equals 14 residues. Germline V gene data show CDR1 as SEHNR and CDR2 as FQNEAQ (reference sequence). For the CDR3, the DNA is TGTGCCAGCAGCTTAATGTTGGCCCAAGAGACCCAGTACTTC. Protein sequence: CASSLMLAQETQYF.

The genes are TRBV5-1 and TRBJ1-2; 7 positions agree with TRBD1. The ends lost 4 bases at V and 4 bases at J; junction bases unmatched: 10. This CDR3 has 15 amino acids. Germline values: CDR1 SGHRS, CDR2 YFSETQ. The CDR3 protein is CASSTTGQSGYGYTF. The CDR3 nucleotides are TGCGCCAGCAGCACCACGGGACAGTCCGGCTATGGCTACACCTTC.

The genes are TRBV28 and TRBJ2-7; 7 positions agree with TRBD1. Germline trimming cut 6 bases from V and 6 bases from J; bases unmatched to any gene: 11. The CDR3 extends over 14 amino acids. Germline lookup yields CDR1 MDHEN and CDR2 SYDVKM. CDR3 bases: TGTGCCAGCAGGCTCCGACAGGGTATTGGCGAGCAGTACTTC. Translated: CASRLRQGIGEQYF.

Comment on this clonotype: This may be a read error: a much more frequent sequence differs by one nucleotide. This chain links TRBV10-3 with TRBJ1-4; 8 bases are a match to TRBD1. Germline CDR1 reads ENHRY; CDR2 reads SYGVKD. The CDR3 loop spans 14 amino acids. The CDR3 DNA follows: TGTGCCTTCAGTATGACAGGGGAAGATGAAAAACTGTTTTTT. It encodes CAFSMTGEDEKLFF.

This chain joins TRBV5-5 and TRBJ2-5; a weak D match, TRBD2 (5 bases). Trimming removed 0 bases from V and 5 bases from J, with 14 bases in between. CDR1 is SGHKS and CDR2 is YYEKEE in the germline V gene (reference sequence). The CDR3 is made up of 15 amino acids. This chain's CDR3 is CASSLGLGELETQYF. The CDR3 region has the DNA TGTGCCAGCAGCTTGGGTCTGGGAGAACTGGAGACCCAGTACTTC.

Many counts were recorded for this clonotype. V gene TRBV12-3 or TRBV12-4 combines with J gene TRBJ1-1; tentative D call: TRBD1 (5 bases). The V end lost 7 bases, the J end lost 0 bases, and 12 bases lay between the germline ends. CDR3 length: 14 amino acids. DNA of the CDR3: TGTGCCAGCACCTGGGGGGAAGTGAACACTGAAGCTTTCTTT. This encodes CASTWGEVNTEAFF.

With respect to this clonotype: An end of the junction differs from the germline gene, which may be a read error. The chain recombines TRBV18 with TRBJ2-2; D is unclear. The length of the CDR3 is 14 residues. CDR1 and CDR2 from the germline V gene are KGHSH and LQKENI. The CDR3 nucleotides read TGTGCCAGCTCACCCGGCGGAAACAGCGGGGAGCTGTTTTTT. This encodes CASSPGGNSGELFF. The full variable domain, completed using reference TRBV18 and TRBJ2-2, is NAGVMQNPRHLVRRRGQEARLRCSPMKGHSHVYWYRQLPEEGLKFMVYLQKENIIDESGMPKERFSAEFPKEGPSILRIQQVVRGDSAAYFCASSPGGNSGELFFGEGSRLTVL.

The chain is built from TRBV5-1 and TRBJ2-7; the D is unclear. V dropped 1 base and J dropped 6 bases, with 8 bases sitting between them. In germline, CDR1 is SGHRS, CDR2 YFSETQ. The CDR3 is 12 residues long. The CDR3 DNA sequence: TGCGCCAGCAGCTTGAAGGCGAGCGAGCAGTACTTC. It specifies CASSLKASEQYF.

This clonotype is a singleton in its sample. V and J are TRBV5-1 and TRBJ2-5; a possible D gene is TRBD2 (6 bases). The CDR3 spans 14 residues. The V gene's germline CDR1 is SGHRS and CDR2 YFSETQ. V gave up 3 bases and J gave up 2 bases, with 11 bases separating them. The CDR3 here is CASSSEGPQETQYF. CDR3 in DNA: TGCGCCAGCAGCTCGGAGGGCCCGCAAGAGACCCAGTACTTC.

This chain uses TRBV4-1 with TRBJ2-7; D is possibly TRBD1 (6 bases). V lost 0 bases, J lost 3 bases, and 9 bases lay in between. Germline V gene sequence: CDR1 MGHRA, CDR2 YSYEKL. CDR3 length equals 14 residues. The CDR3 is CASSQEKGDYEQYF. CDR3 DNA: TGCGCCAGCAGCCAAGAGAAGGGGGACTACGAGCAGTACTTC.

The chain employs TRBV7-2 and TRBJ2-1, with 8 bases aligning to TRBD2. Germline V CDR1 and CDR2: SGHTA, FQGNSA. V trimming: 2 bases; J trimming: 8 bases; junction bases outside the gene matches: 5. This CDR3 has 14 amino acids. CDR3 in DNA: TGTGCCAGCAGCTTAACCGGGGGGGCCTATGAGCAGTTCTTC. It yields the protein CASSLTGGAYEQFF.

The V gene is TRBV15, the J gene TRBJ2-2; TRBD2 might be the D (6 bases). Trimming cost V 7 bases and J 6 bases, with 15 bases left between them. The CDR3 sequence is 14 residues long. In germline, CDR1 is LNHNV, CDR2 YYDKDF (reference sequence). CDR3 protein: CATKKASAPGELFF. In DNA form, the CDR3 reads TGTGCCACCAAAAAGGCTAGCGCCCCCGGGGAGCTGTTTTTT.

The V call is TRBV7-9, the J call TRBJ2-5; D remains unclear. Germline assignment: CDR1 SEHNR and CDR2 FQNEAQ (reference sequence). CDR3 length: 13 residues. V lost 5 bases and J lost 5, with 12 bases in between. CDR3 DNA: TGTGCCAGCAGCAGGGCCTCCGAGGAGACCCAGTACTTC. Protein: CASSRASEETQYF.

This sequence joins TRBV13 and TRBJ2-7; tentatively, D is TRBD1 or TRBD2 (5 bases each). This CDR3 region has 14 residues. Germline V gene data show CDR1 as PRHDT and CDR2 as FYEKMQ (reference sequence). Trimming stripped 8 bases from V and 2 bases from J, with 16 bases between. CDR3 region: CASASGTGTYEQYF. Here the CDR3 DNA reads TGTGCCAGCGCATCCGGGACCGGCACCTACGAGCAGTACTTC. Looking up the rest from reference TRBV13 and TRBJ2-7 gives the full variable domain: AAGVIQSPRHLIKEKRETATLKCYPIPRHDTVYWYQQGPGQDPQFLISFYEKMQSDKGSIPDRFSAQQFSDYHSELNMSSLELGDSALYFCASASGTGTYEQYFGPGTRLTVT.

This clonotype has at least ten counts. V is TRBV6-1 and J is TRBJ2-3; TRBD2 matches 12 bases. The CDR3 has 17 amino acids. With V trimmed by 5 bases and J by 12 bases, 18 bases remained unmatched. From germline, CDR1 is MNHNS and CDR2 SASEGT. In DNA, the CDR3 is TGTGCCAGCAGTCCCCAGCCCAGTTATTCTAGCGGGAGGGCCCAGTATTTT. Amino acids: CASSPQPSYSSGRAQYF.

The CDR3 nucleotides read TGCAGTGTCCCTAGGGCGGGGGGGCCAGATACGCAGTATTTT. This translates into CSVPRAGGPDTQYF. V usage is TRBV20-1 and J usage is TRBJ2-3, with TRBD2 matching over 9 bases. V dropped 7 bases and J dropped 4; count of bases not matched to a gene: 9. CDR3 length equals 14 residues. CDR1 and CDR2 from the germline V gene are DFQATT and SNEGSKA (reference sequence).

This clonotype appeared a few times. This CDR3 reads CASSLAIGAAINEQFF. In DNA, the CDR3 is TGCGCCAGCAGCTTGGCTATCGGGGCCGCGATCAATGAGCAGTTCTTC. This chain connects TRBV5-1 to TRBJ2-1; D might be TRBD1 or TRBD2, each matching 5 bases. The V end was cut by 0 bases, the J end by 6 bases, with 16 bases between. The length of the CDR3 is 16 residues. The germline V gene encodes CDR1 SGHRS and CDR2 YFSETQ. Using reference TRBV5-1 and TRBJ2-1 for the parts outside the CDR3, the full variable domain is KAGVTQTPRYLIKTRGQQVTLSCSPISGHRSVSWYQQTPGQGLQFLFEYFSETQRNKGNFPGRFSGRQFSNSRSEMNVSTLELGDSALYLCASSLAIGAAINEQFFGPGTRLTVL.

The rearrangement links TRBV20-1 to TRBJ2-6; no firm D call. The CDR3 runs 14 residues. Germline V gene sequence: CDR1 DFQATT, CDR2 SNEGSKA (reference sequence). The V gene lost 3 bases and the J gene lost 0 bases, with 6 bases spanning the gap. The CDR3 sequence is CSASPPSGANVLTF. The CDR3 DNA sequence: TGCAGTGCTAGCCCGCCCTCTGGGGCCAACGTCCTGACTTTC.

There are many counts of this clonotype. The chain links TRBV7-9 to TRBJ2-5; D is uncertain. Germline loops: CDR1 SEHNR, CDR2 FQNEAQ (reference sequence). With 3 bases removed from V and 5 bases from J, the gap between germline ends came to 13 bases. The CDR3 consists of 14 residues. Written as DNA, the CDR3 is TGTGCCAGCAGCTTTTACACCGAAGGGGAGACCCAGTACTTC. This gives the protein CASSFYTEGETQYF.

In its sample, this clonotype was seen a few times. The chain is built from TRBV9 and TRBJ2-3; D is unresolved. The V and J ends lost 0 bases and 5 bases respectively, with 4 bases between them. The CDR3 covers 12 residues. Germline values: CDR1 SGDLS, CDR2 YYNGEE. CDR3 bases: TGTGCCAGCAGCGTAGGGGGAGATACGCAGTATTTT. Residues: CASSVGGDTQYF. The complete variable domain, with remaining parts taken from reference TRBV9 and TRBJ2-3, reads DSGVTQTPKHLITATGQRVTLRCSPRSGDLSVYWYQQSLDQGLQFLIQYYNGEERAKGNILERFSAQQFPDLHSELNLSSLELGDSALYFCASSVGGDTQYFGPGTRLTVL.

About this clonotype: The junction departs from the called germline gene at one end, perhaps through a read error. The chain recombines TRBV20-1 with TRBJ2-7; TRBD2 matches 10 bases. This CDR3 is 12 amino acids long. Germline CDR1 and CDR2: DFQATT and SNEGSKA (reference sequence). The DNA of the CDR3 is TGCAGTCCTAGCGGGGGAACCTACGAGCAGTACTTC. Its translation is CSPSGGTYEQYF.